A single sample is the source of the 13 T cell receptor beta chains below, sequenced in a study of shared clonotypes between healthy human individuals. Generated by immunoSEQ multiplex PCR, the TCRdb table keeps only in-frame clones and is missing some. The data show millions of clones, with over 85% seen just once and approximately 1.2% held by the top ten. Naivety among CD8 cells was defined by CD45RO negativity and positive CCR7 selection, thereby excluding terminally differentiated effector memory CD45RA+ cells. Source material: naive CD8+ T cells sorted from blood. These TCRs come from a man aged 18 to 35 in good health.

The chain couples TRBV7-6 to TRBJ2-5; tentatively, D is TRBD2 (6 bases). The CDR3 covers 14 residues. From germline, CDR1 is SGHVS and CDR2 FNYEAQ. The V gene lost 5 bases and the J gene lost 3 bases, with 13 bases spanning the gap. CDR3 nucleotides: TGTGCCAGCAGCAGAAGCGGGCCCGAAGAGACCCAGTACTTC. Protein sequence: CASSRSGPEETQYF.

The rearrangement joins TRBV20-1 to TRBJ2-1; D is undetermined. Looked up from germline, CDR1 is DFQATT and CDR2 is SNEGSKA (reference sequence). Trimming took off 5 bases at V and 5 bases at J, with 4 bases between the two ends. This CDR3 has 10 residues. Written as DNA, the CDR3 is TGCAGTGCTCACCACAATGAGCAGTTCTTC. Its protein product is CSAHHNEQFF.

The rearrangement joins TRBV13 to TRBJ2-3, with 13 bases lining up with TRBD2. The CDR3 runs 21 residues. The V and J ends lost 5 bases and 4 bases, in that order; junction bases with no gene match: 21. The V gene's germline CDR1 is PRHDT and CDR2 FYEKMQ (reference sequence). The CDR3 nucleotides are TGTGCCAGCAGCCTTTCGATAGGGGGGACTAGCGGGACTACCCTCCCAGATACGCAGTATTTT. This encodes CASSLSIGGTSGTTLPDTQYF. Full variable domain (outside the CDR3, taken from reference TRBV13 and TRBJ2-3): AAGVIQSPRHLIKEKRETATLKCYPIPRHDTVYWYQQGPGQDPQFLISFYEKMQSDKGSIPDRFSAQQFSDYHSELNMSSLELGDSALYFCASSLSIGGTSGTTLPDTQYFGPGTRLTVL.

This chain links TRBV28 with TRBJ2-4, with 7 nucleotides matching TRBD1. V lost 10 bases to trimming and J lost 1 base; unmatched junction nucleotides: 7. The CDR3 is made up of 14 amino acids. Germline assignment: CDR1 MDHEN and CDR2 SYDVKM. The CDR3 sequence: CAISPDRAKNIQYF. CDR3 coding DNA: TGTGCCATCTCTCCGGACAGGGCCAAAAACATTCAGTACTTC.

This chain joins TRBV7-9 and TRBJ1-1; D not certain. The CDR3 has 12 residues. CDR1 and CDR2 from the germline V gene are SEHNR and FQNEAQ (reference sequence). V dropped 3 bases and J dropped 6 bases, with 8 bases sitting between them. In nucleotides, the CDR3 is TGTGCCAGCAGCTTGTTCGGGGCTGAAGCTTTCTTT. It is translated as CASSLFGAEAFF.

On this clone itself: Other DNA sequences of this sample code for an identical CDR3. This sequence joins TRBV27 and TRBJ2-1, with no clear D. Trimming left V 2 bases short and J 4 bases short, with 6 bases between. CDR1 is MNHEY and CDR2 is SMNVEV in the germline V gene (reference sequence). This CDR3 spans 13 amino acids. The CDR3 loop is CASSLLGYNEQFF. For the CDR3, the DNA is TGTGCCAGCAGTTTACTAGGATACAATGAGCAGTTCTTC.

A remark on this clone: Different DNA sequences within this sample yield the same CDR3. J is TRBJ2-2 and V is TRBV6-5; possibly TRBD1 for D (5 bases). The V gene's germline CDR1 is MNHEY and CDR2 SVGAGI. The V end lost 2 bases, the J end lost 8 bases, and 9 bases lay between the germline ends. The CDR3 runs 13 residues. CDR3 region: CASSYGQGGELFF. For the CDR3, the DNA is TGTGCCAGCAGTTACGGGCAGGGAGGGGAGCTGTTTTTT.

The CDR3 DNA reads as TGTGCCAGCACCTATAGGGTTCCCTACGAGCAGTACTTC. Encoded protein: CASTYRVPYEQYF. The V gene is TRBV2, the J gene TRBJ2-7; no clear D gene. This CDR3 contains 13 residues. V lost 7 bases to trimming and J lost 2 bases, with 12 bases between them. Germline values: CDR1 SNHLY, CDR2 FYNNEI.

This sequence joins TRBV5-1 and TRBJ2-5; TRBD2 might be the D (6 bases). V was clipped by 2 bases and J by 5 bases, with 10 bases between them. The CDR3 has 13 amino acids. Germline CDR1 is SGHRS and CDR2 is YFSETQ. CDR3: CASSFGAGETQYF. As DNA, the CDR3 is TGCGCCAGCAGCTTCGGGGCGGGGGAGACCCAGTACTTC.

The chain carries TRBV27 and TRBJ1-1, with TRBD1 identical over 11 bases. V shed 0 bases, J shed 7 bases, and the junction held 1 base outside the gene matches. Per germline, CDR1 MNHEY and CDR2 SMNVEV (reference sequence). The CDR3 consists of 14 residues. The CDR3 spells CASSLSDRGLEAFF. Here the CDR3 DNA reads TGTGCCAGCAGTTTATCGGACAGGGGGCTTGAAGCTTTCTTT.

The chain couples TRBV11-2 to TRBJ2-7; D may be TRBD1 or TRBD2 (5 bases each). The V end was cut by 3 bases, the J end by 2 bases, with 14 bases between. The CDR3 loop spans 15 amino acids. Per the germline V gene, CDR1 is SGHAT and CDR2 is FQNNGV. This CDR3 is CASSFTPEGTYEQYF. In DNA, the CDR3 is TGTGCCAGCAGCTTCACCCCAGAGGGGACCTACGAGCAGTACTTC.

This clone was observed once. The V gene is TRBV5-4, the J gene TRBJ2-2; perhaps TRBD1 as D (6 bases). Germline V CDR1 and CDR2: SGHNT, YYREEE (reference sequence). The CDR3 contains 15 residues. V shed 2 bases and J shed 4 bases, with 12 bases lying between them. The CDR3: CASSLRGFGTGELFF. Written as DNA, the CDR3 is TGTGCCAGCAGCTTAAGGGGGTTCGGCACCGGGGAGCTGTTTTTT.

CDR3 sequence: CASSLEYNEQYF. The CDR3 coding sequence is TGTGCCAGCAGCTTAGAGTACAACGAGCAGTACTTC. V gene TRBV7-9 combines with J gene TRBJ2-7; D gene uncertain. The V gene lost 1 base and the J gene lost 5 bases, with 6 bases spanning the gap. The CDR3 covers 12 residues. Per germline, CDR1 SEHNR and CDR2 FQNEAQ (reference sequence).